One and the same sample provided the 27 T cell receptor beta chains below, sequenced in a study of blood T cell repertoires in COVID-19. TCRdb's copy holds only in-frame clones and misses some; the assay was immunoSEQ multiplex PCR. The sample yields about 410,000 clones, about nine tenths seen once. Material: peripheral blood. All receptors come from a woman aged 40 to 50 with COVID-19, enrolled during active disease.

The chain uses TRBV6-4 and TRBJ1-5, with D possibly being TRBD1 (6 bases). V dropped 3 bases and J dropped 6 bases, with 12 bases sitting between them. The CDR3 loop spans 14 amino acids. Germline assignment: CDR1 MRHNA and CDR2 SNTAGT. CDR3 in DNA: TGTGCCAGCAGTGAGAATGGGGGCTCTCAGCCCCAGCATTTT. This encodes CASSENGGSQPQHF.

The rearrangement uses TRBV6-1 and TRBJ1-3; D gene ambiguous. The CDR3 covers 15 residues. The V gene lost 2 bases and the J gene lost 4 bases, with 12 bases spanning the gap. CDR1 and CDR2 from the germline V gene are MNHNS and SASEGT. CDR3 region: CASSESPLSGNTIYF. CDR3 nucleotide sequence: TGTGCCAGCAGTGAAAGCCCACTCTCCGGAAACACCATATATTTT.

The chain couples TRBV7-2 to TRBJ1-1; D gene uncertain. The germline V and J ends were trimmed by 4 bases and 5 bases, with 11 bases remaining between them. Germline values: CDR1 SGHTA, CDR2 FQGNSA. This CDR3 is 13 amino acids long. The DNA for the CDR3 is TGTGCCAGCAGCTCGGTAGAGTGGACTGAAGCTTTCTTT. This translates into CASSSVEWTEAFF.

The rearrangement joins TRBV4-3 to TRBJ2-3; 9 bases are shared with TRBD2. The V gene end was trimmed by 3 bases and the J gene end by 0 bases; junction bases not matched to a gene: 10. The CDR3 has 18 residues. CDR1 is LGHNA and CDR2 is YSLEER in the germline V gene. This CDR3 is CASSQVRGGGLSTDTQYF. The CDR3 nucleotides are TGCGCCAGCAGCCAGGTGCGGGGGGGCGGACTTAGCACAGATACGCAGTATTTT.

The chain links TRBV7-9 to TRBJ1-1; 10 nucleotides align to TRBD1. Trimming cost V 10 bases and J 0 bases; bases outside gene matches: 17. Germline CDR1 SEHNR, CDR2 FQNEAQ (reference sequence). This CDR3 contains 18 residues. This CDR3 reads CATLRGTGEAFLNTEAFF. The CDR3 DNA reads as TGTGCCACTCTAAGAGGGACAGGGGAAGCTTTTTTGAACACTGAAGCTTTCTTT. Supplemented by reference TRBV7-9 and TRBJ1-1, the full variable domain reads DTGVSQNPRHKITKRGQNVTFRCDPISEHNRLYWYRQTLGQGPEFLTYFQNEAQLEKSRLLSDRFSAERPKGSFSTLEIQRTEQGDSAMYLCATLRGTGEAFLNTEAFFGQGTRLTVV.

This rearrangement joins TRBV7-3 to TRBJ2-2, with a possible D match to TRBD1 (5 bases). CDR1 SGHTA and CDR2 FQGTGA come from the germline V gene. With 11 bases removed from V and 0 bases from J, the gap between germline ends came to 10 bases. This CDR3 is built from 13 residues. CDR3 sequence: CASRQTNTGELFF. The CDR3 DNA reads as TGTGCCTCCCGACAGACGAACACCGGGGAGCTGTTTTTT. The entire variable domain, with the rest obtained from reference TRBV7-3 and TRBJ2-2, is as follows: GAGVSQTPSNKVTEKGKYVELRCDPISGHTALYWYRQSLGQGPEFLIYFQGTGAADDSGLPNDRFFAVRPEGSVSTLKIQRTERGDSAVYLCASRQTNTGELFFGEGSRLTVL.

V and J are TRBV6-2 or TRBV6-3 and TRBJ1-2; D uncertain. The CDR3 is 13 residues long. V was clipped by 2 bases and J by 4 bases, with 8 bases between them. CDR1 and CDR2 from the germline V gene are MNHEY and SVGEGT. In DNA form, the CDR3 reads TGTGCCAGCAGTTACCCGGGTGGCTATGGCTACACCTTC. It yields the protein CASSYPGGYGYTF.

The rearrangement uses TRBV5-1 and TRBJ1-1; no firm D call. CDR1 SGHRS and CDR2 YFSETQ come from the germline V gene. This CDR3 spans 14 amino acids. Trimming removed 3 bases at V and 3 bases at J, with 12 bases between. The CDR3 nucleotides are TGCGCCAGCAGCTCGGTGGCGCGGGACACTGAAGCTTTCTTT. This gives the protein CASSSVARDTEAFF.

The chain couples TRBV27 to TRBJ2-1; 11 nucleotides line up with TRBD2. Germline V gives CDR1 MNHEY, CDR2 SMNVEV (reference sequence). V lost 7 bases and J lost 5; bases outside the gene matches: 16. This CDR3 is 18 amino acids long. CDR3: CASNHDIRTSGSHNEQFF. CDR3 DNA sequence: TGTGCCAGCAACCACGATATCCGAACTAGCGGGAGCCACAATGAGCAGTTCTTC.

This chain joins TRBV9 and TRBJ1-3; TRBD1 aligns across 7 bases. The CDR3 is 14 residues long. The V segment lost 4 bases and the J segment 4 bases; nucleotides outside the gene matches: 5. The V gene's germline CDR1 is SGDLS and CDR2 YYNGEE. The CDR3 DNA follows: TGTGCCAGCAGCCTGGGGACAGACGGAAACACCATATATTTT. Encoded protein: CASSLGTDGNTIYF.

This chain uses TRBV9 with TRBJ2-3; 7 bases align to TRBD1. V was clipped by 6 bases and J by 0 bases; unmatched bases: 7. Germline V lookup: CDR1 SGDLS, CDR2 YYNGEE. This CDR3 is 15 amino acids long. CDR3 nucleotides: TGTGCCAGCACCCCCGGGACAGCAAGCACAGATACGCAGTATTTT. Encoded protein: CASTPGTASTDTQYF.

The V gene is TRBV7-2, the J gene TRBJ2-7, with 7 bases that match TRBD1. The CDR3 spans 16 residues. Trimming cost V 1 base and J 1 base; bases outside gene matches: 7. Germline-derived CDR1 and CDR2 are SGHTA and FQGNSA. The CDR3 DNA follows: TGTGCCAGCAGCTTAGTGTCCGGGACAGCATCCTACGAGCAGTACTTC. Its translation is CASSLVSGTASYEQYF.

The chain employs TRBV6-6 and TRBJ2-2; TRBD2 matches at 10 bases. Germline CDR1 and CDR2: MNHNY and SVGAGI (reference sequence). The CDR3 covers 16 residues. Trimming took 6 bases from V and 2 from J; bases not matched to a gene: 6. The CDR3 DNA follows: TGTGCCAGCAGCGTGGGACTAGCGACCAACACCGGGGAGCTGTTTTTT. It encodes CASSVGLATNTGELFF.

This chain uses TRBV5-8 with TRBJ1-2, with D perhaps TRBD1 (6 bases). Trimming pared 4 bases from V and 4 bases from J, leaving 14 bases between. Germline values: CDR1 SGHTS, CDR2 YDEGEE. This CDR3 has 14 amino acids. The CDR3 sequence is CASSPLGQTYGYTF. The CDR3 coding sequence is TGTGCCAGCAGCCCTCTTGGACAGACCTATGGCTACACCTTC.

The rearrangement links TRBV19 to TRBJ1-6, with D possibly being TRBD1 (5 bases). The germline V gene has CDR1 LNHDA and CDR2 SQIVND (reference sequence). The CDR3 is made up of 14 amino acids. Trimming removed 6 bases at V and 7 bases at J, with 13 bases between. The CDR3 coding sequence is TGTGCCAGTAGGATCAGGGTTGAGAATTCACCCCTCCACTTT. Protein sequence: CASRIRVENSPLHF.

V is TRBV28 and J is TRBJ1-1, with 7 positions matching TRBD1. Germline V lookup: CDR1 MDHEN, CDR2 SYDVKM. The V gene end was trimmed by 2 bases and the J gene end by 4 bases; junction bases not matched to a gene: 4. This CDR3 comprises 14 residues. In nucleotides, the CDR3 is TGTGCCAGCAGTTTAGGGGCAGGGGGCACTGAAGCTTTCTTT. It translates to CASSLGAGGTEAFF.

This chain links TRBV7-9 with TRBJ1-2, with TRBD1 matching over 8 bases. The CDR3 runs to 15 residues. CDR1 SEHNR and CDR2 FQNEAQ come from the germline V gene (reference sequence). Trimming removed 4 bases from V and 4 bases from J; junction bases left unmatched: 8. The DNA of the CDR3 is TGTGCCAGCAGCTCCGACCGACAGGGGAGCTATGGCTACACCTTC. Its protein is CASSSDRQGSYGYTF.

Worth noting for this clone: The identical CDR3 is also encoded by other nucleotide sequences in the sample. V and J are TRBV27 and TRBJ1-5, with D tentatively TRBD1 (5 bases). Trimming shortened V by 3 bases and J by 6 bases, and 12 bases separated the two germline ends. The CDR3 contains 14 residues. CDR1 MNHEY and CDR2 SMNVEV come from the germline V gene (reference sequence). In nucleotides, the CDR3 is TGTGCCAGCAGTTTGACGGGGGGAGGTCAGCCCCAGCATTTT. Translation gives CASSLTGGGQPQHF.

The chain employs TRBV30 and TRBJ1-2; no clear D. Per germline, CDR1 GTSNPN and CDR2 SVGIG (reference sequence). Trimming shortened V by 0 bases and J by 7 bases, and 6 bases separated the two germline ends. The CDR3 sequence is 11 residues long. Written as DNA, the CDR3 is TGTGCCTGGAGTGTGTCCGTTGGCTACACCTTC. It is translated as CAWSVSVGYTF.

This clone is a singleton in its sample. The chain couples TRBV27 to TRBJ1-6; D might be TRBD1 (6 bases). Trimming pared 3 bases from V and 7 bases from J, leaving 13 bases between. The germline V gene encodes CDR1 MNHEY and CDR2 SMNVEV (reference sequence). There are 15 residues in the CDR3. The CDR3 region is CASSFTGGPNSPLHF. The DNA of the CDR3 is TGTGCCAGCAGTTTCACTGGGGGCCCGAATTCACCCCTCCACTTT.

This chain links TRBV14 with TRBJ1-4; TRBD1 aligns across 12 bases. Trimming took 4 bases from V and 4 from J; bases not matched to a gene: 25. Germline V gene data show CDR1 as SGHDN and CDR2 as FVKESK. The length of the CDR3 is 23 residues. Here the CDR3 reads CASSLGPGQGARTPFIGNEKLFF. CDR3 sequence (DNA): TGTGCCAGCAGCCTTGGACCGGGACAGGGGGCGCGGACTCCCTTTATTGGTAATGAAAAACTGTTTTTT.

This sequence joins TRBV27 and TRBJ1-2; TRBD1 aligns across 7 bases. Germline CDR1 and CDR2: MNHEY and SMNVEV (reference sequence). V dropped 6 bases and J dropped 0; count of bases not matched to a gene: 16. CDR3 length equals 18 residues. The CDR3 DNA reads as TGTGCCAGCAGCCGCAAGCCTCTCCAGACAGGGCCTAACTATGGCTACACCTTC. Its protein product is CASSRKPLQTGPNYGYTF.

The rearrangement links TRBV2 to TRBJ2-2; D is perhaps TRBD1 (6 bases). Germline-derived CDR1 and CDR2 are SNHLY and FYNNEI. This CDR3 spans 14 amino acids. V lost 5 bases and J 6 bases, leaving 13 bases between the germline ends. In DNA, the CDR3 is TGTGCCAGCAGTTTACAGGGTGGAGCCGGGGAGCTGTTTTTT. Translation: CASSLQGGAGELFF.

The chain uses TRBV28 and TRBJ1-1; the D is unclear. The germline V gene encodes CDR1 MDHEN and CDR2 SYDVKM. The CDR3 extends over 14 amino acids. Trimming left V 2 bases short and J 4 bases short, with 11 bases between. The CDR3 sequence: CASSLRRVGTEAFF. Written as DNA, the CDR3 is TGTGCCAGCAGTTTACGGCGGGTCGGCACTGAAGCTTTCTTT.

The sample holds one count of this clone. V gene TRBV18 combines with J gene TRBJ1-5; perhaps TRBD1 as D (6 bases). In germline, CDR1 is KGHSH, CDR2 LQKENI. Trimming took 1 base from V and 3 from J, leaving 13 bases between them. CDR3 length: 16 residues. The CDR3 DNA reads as TGTGCCAGCTCACCACAGCGAGGGGGAAACAATCAGCCCCAGCATTTT. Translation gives CASSPQRGGNNQPQHF.

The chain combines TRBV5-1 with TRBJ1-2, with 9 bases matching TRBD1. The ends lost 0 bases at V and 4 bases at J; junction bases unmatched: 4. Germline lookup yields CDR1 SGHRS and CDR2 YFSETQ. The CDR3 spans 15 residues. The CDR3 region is CASSLEDRGLYGYTF. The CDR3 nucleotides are TGCGCCAGCAGCTTGGAGGACAGGGGCCTCTATGGCTACACCTTC.

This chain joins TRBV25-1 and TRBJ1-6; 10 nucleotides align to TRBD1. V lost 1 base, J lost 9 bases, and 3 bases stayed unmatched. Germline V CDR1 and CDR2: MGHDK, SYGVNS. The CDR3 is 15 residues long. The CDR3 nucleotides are TGTGCCAGCAGTGAATCCCGGACAGGGGGTTCACCCCTCCACTTT. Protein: CASSESRTGGSPLHF.